The source of this T cell receptor beta chain is a study of regulatory T cells in long-lasting Graves disease. General study results and limits: In persistent patients, shared public clonotypes (more than 2,500) outnumbered those in new patients (roughly 1,000).

Arm-PCR of CDR3 regions with iRepertoire HTBI primers generated TCR beta libraries. TCRdb fed the multiplex PCR reads into MiXCR, producing one record per CDR3 protein. This sample has around 330,000 distinct CDR3 sequences, with 15% to 20% found just once. V was pared by 2 bases and J by 5 bases, with 14 bases between. Germline lookup yields CDR1 SGHDT and CDR2 YYEEEE. The CDR3 has 15 amino acids. This clonotype was seen more than once but under ten times. Antigen specificity is unknown. Sample time point: newly diagnosed GD, antithyroid drugs for less than 3 months. The TCR library was made from RNA extracted from PBMCs.

The sequence derives from a female donor with Graves disease. Source: peripheral blood mononuclear cells (PBMCs), taken at new diagnosis, from a patient treated with antithyroid drugs. The chain joins TRBV5-6 to TRBJ2-1; D unclear. DNA for the CDR3: TGTGCCAGCAGCTTTTTGGCCAGCGTCCACAATGAGCAGTTCTTC. It translates to CASSFLASVHNEQFF.